This record covers a single T cell receptor beta chain. This sample is part of a study of preoperative IRX-2 immunotherapy in early breast cancer. This table comes from immunoSEQ multiplex PCR, and its TCRdb copy is limited to in-frame clones, with some not included. The repertoire holds around 39,000 clones, with approximately 94% as singletons. The V end was cut by 6 bases, the J end by 6 bases, with 9 bases between. The CDR3 runs 12 residues. Germline values: CDR1 SNHLY, CDR2 FYNNEI. The treatment denotes: preoperative locoregional IRX-2 cytokine immunotherapy. Samples came from a phase Ib trial of preoperative locoregional IRX-2 cytokine immunotherapy.

The TCR originated in a human donor with breast cancer. The chain joins TRBV2 to TRBJ1-5; unclear D gene. Sequenced here: tumor tissue, sampled after IRX-2 immunotherapy. The CDR3 loop reads CASSLVGQPQHF. The CDR3 DNA is TGTGCCAGCAGCCTCGTGGGTCAGCCCCAGCATTTT.